The entry below describes one T cell receptor beta chain. Its antigen is as yet unknown. TCRdb reprocessed the 5' RACE reads with MiXCR, giving one entry per CDR3 protein. In the table there are about 360,000 distinct CDR3 sequences, 13% to 15% of which are singletons. This entry is derived from a study of T-cell memory formation after mild COVID-19. Study findings and constraints: Second-wave clones with a day 37 peak had unconfirmed SARS-CoV-2 specificity.

The CDR3 is made up of 13 amino acids. Germline CDR1 reads SNHLY; CDR2 reads FYNNEI. V lost 3 bases, J lost 6 bases, and 12 bases lay in between. The chain employs TRBV2 and TRBJ2-7, with no clear D. Sequenced: PBMCs or a T cell subset sorted from them (not recorded which). The TCR was taken from a young man who had mild COVID-19 (a few samples of this study predate the infection). Cell type and time point are not known. CDR3 loop: CASSDREAPEQYF. In nucleotides, the CDR3 is TGTGCCAGCAGTGACAGAGAAGCCCCCGAGCAGTACTTC.